Following are 13 T cell receptor beta chains from one sample sequenced in a study of blood T cell repertoires in COVID-19. TCRdb keeps only in-frame clones here, not all; method: immunoSEQ multiplex PCR. The sample records approximately 300,000 clones, about nine tenths being singletons. Sequencing was performed on PBMCs or T cells enriched from blood (not recorded which). Receptors were obtained from a man aged 55-75 years who had recovered from COVID-19.

There are a few counts of this clone. The genes are TRBV19 and TRBJ2-2; 9 nucleotides align to TRBD1. The CDR3 spans 15 residues. V lost 5 bases to trimming and J lost 4 bases; unmatched junction nucleotides: 5. Germline CDR1 is LNHDA and CDR2 is SQIVND (reference sequence). The CDR3 sequence: CASSAGTGFTGELFF. The CDR3 DNA sequence: TGTGCCAGTAGTGCCGGGACAGGGTTCACCGGGGAGCTGTTTTTT.

V usage is TRBV15 and J usage is TRBJ1-4; no firm D call. CDR3 length: 14 amino acids. Trimming took off 0 bases at V and 4 bases at J, with 6 bases between the two ends. Germline lookup yields CDR1 LNHNV and CDR2 YYDKDF (reference sequence). CDR3 loop: CATSREAGNEKLFF. Written as DNA, the CDR3 is TGTGCCACCAGCAGAGAAGCGGGTAATGAAAAACTGTTTTTT. Full variable domain (remainder filled in from reference TRBV15 and TRBJ1-4): DAMVIQNPRYQVTQFGKPVTLSCSQTLNHNVMYWYQQKSSQAPKLLFHYYDKDFNNEADTPDNFQSRRPNTSFCFLDIRSPGLGDTAMYLCATSREAGNEKLFFGSGTQLSVL.

This chain links TRBV11-2 with TRBJ2-1, with 9 nucleotides matching TRBD2. The V segment lost 4 bases and the J segment 7 bases; nucleotides outside the gene matches: 8. CDR1 and CDR2 from the germline V gene are SGHAT and FQNNGV. This CDR3 region has 15 residues. This CDR3 reads CASSYSGGFLNEQFF. CDR3 in DNA: TGTGCCAGCAGCTATAGCGGGGGTTTCTTAAATGAGCAGTTCTTC.

This chain joins TRBV5-1 and TRBJ1-4; 8 bases line up with TRBD1. V lost 1 base to trimming and J lost 2 bases; unmatched junction nucleotides: 7. Germline V lookup: CDR1 SGHRS, CDR2 YFSETQ. This CDR3 region has 17 residues. The CDR3 protein is CASSLLGRGLTNEKLFF. The CDR3 DNA follows: TGCGCCAGCAGCTTGTTGGGCAGGGGGCTCACTAATGAAAAACTGTTTTTT. Full variable domain (outside the CDR3, taken from reference TRBV5-1 and TRBJ1-4): KAGVTQTPRYLIKTRGQQVTLSCSPISGHRSVSWYQQTPGQGLQFLFEYFSETQRNKGNFPGRFSGRQFSNSRSEMNVSTLELGDSALYLCASSLLGRGLTNEKLFFGSGTQLSVL.

This sequence joins TRBV3-1 (or the pseudogene TRBV3-2) and TRBJ2-1, with D maybe TRBD2 (5 bases). The CDR3 extends over 12 amino acids. The ends were cut back, 1 base at V and 13 bases at J, with 11 bases in the middle. CDR1 is LGHDT, CDR2 YNNKEL, per germline (reference sequence). Here the CDR3 reads CASSQVERTQFF. As DNA, the CDR3 is TGTGCCAGCAGCCAAGTAGAGCGGACCCAGTTCTTC.

The chain joins TRBV3-1 (or the pseudogene TRBV3-2) to TRBJ2-7; no clear D gene. Trimming pared 2 bases from V and 3 bases from J, leaving 17 bases between. Per germline, CDR1 LGHDT and CDR2 YNNKEL (reference sequence). The CDR3 loop spans 16 amino acids. CDR3 residues: CASSQQPAWAFYEQYF. The DNA for the CDR3 is TGTGCCAGCAGCCAACAGCCTGCTTGGGCCTTCTACGAGCAGTACTTC.

The rearrangement links TRBV7-2 to TRBJ1-5, with D perhaps matching TRBD1 (6 bases). Germline-derived CDR1 and CDR2 are SGHTA and FQGNSA. V gave up 5 bases and J gave up 1 base, with 12 bases separating them. There are 15 residues in the CDR3. For the CDR3, the DNA is TGTGCCAGCAGCCGCCGGGGGGGCAGCAATCAGCCCCAGCATTTT. Translation gives CASSRRGGSNQPQHF. The full variable domain, its missing parts supplied by reference TRBV7-2 and TRBJ1-5, is GAGVSQSPSNKVTEKGKDVELRCDPISGHTALYWYRQSLGQGLEFLIYFQGNSAPDKSGLPSDRFSAERTGGSVSTLTIQRTQQEDSAVYLCASSRRGGSNQPQHFGDGTRLSIL.

The V gene is TRBV12-3 or TRBV12-4, the J gene TRBJ2-2; TRBD1 matches 7 bases. J was trimmed by 7 bases and V by 6 bases; bases with no gene match: 5. This CDR3 is 13 amino acids long. CDR3 in DNA: TGTGCCAGCAGCACAGGGGAAGGCGGGGAGCTGTTTTTT. It yields the protein CASSTGEGGELFF.

The chain joins TRBV14 to TRBJ2-7; the D gene is possibly TRBD1 (5 bases). V was clipped by 1 base and J by 3 bases, with 19 bases between them. The length of the CDR3 is 17 residues. The V gene's germline CDR1 is SGHDN and CDR2 FVKESK. The CDR3: CASSQARRGRSYYEQYF. CDR3 nucleotides: TGTGCCAGCAGCCAAGCCAGAAGGGGCCGGTCGTACTACGAGCAGTACTTC. Looking up the rest from reference TRBV14 and TRBJ2-7 gives the full variable domain: EAGVTQFPSHSVIEKGQTVTLRCDPISGHDNLYWYRRVMGKEIKFLLHFVKESKQDESGMPNNRFLAERTGGTYSTLKVQPAELEDSGVYFCASSQARRGRSYYEQYFGPGTRLTVT.

J is TRBJ1-1 and V is TRBV10-3; TRBD1 aligns across 12 bases. The germline CDR1 and CDR2 sequences are ENHRY and SYGVKD. With 6 bases clipped from V and 6 bases from J, the junction kept 5 bases outside the gene matches. This CDR3 is 14 amino acids long. CDR3 coding DNA: TGTGCCATCAGAAGGGGACAGGGGGCTGCTGAAGCTTTCTTT. Its translation is CAIRRGQGAAEAFF.

The CDR3 DNA follows: TGTGCCAGCAGACGGGGGGGAACTGTCTACGAGCAGTACTTC. It translates to CASRRGGTVYEQYF. This chain uses TRBV28 with TRBJ2-7, with TRBD2 identical over 8 bases. Germline V gives CDR1 MDHEN, CDR2 SYDVKM. The CDR3 loop spans 14 amino acids. J lost 3 bases, V lost 6 bases, and 7 bases had no gene match.

CDR3 residues: CASRQGFNEQFF. In DNA form, the CDR3 reads TGTGCCAGTCGGCAGGGGTTCAATGAGCAGTTCTTC. V is TRBV19 and J is TRBJ2-1, with D perhaps TRBD1 (6 bases). Germline-derived CDR1 and CDR2 are LNHDA and SQIVND (reference sequence). The CDR3 is made up of 12 amino acids. The V and J ends lost 8 bases and 6 bases respectively, with 11 bases between them.

This chain links TRBV6-5 with TRBJ1-6; TRBD1 aligns across 9 bases. Germline assignment: CDR1 MNHEY and CDR2 SVGAGI. The CDR3 loop spans 15 amino acids. V was pared by 6 bases and J by 9 bases, with 9 bases of the junction left unmatched. CDR3 residues: CASRRGDREGSPLHF. Written as DNA, the CDR3 is TGTGCCAGCAGGAGGGGGGACAGGGAGGGTTCACCCCTCCACTTT.